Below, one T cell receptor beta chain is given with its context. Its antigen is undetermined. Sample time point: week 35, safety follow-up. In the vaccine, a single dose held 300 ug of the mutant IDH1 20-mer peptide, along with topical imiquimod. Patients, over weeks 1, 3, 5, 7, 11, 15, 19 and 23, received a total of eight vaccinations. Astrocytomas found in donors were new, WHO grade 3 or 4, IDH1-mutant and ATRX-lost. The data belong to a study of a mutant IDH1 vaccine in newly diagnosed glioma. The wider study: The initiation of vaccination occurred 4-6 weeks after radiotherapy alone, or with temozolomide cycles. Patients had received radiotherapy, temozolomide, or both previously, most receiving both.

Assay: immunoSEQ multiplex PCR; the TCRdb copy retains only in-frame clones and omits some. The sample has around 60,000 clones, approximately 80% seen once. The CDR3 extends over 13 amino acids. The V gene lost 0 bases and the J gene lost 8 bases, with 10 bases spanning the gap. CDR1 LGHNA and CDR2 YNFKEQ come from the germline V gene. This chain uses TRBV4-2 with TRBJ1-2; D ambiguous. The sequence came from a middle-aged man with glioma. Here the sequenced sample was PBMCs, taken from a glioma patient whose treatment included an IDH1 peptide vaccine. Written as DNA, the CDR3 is TGTGCCAGCAGCCAAGACCACATGTGGGGCTACACCTTC. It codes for CASSQDHMWGYTF.